This T cell receptor (beta chain) was documented in a study of blood T cell repertoires in COVID-19. Overall study: Samples taken during acute and convalescent COVID-19 were collected in the United States, Italy and Spain. PBMCs, B-cell-depleted T cells, or T cells provided the cDNA or gDNA that made up the material.

Enrolled during active infection, Seattle patients were then followed longitudinally. The germline V and J ends were trimmed by 0 bases and 0 bases, with 3 bases remaining between them. The CDR3 length is 14 residues. CDR1 is SGHRS, CDR2 YFSETQ, per germline. Per the original data handling: Estimates of nucleated cell counts were drawn from the amplification of reference gene primers. Measured with immunoSEQ multiplex PCR; TCRdb has only the in-frame clones, and not every one. V and J calls and clone size follow that table, whereas D and trimming were derived from the DNA. The data contain some 49,000 clones, 85% to 95% of them singletons.

The chain joins TRBV5-1 to TRBJ1-4, with no clear D. The receptor was derived from a man aged 55 to 69 with COVID-19, enrolled during active disease. Sequencing was carried out using peripheral blood. The CDR3 is CASSLDSTNEKLFF. Here the CDR3 DNA reads TGCGCCAGCAGCTTGGACTCAACTAATGAAAAACTGTTTTTT.